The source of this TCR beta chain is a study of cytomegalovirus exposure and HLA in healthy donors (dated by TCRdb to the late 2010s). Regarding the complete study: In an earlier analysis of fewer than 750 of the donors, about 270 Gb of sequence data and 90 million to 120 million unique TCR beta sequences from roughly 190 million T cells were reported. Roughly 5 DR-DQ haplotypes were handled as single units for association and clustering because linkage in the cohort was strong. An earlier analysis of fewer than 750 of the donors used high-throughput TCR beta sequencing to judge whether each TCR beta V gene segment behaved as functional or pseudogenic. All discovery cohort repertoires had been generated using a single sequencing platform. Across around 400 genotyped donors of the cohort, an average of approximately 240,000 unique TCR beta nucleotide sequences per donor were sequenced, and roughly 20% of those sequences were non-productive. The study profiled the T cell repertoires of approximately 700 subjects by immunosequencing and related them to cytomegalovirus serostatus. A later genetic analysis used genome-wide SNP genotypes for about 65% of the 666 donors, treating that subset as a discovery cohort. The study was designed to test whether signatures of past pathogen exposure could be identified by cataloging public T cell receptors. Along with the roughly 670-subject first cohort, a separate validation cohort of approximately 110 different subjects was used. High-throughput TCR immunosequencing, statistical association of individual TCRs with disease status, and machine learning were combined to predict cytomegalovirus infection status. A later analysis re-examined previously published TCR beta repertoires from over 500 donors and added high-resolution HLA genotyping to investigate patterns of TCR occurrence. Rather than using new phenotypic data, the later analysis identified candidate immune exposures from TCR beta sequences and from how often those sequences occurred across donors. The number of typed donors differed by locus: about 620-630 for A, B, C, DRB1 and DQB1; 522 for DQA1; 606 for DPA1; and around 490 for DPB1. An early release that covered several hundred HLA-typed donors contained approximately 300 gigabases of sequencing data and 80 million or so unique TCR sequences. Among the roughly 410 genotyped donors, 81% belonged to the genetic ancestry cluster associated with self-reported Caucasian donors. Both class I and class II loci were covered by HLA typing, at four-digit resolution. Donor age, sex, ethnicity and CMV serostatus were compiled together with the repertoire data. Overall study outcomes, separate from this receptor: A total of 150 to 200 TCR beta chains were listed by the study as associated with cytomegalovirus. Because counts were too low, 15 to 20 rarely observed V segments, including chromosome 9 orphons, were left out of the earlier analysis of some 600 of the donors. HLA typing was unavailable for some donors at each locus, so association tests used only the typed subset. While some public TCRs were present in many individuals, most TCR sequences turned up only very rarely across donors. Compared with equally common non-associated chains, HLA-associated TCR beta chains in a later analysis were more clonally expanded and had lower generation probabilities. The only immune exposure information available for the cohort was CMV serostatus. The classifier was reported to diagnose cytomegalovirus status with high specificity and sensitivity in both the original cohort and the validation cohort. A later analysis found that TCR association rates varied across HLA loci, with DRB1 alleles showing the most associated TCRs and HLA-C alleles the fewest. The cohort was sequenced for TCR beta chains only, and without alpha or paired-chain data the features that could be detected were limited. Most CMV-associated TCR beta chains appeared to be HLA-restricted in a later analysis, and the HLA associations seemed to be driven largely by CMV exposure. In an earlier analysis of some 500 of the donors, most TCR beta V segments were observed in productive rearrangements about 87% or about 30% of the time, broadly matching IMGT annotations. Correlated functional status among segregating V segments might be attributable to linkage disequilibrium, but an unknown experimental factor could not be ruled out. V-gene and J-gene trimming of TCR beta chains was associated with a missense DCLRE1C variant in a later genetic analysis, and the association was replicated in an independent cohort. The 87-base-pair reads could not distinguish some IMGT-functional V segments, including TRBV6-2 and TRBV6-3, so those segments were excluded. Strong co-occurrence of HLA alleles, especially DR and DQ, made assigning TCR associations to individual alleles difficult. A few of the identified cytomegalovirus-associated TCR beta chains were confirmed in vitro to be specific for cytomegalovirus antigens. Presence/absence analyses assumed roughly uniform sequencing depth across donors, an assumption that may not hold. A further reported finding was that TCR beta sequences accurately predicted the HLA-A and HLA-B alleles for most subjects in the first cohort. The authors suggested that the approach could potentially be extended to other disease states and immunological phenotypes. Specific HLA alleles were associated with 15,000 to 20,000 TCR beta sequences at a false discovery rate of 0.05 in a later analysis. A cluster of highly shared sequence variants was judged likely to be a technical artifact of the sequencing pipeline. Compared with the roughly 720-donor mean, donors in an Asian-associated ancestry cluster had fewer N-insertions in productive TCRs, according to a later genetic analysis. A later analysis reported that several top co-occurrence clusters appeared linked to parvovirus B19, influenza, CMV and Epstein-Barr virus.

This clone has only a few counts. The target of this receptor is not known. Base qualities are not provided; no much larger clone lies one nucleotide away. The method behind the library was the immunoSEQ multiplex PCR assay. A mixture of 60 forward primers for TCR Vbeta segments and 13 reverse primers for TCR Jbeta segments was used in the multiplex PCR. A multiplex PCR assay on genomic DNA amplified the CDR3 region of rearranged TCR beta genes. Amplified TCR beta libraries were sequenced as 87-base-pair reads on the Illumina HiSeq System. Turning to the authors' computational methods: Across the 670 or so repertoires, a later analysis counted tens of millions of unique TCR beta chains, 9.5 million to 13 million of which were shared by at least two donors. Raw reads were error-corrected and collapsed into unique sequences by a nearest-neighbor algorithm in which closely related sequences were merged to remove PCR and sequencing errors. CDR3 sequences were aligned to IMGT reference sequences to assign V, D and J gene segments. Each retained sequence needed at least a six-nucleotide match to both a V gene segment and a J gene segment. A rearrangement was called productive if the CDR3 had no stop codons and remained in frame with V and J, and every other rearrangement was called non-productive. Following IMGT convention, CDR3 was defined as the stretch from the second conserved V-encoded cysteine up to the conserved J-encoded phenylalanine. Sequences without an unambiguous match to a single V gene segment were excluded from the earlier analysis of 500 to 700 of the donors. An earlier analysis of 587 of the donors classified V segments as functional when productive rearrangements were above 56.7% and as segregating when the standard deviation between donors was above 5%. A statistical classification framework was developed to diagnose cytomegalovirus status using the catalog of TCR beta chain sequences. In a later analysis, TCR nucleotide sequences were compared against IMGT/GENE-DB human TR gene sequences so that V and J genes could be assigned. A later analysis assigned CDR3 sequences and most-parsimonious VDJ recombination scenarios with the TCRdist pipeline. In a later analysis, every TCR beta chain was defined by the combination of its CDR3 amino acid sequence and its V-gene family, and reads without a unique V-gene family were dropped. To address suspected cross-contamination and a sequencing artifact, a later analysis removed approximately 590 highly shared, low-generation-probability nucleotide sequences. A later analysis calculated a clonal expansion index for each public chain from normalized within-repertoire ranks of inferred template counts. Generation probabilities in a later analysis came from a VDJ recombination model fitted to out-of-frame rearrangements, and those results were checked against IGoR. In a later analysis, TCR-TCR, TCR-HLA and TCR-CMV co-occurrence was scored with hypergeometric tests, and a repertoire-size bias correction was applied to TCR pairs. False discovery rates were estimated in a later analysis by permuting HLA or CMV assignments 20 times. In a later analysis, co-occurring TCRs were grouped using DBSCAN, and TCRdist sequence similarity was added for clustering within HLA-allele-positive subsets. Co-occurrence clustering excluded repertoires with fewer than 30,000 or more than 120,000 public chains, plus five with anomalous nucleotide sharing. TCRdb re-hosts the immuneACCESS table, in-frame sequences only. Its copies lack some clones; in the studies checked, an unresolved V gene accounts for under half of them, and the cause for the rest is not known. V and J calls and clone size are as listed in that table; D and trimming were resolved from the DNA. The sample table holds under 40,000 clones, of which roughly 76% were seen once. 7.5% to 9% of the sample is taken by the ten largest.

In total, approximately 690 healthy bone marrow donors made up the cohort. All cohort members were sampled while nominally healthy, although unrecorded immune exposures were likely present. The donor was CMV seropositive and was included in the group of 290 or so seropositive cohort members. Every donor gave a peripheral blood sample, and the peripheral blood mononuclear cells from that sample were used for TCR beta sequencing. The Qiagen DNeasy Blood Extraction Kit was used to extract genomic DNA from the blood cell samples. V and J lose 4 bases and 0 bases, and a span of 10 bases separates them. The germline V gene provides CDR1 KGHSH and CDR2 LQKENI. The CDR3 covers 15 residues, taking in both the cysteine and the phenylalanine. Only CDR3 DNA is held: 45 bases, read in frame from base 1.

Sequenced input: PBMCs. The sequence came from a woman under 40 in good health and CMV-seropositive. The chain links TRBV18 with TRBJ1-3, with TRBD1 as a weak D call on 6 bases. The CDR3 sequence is CASSRGQTSGNTIYF. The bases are TGTGCCAGCTCACGAGGACAGACCTCTGGAAACACCATATATTTT.